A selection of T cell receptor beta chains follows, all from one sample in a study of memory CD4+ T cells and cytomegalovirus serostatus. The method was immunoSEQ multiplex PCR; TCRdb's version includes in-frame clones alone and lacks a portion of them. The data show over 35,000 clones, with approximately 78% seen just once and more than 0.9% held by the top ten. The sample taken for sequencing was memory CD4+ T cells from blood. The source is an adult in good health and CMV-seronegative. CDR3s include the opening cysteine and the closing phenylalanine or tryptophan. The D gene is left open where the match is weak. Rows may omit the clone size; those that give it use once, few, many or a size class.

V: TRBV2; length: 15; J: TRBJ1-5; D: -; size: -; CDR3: CASSTRGGGNQPQHF; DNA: TGTGCCAGCAGTACCCGCGGGGGCGGCAATCAGCCCCAGCATTTT
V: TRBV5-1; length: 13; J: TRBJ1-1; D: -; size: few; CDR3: CASSFGRNTEAFF; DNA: TGCGCCAGCAGCTTCGGCAGAAACACTGAAGCTTTCTTT
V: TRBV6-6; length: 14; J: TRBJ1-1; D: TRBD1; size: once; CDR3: CASSYTGDRGEAFF; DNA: TGTGCCAGCAGTTACACCGGGGACAGGGGCGAAGCTTTCTTT
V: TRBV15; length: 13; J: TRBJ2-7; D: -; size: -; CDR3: CATSRDVADEQYF; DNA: TGTGCCACCAGCAGAGATGTGGCAGACGAGCAGTACTTC
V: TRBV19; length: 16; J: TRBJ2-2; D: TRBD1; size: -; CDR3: CASKVGRQGTAGELFF; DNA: TGTGCCAGTAAGGTCGGGCGACAGGGGACCGCCGGGGAGCTGTTTTTT
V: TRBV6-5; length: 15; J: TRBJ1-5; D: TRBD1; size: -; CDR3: CASRRRTGWGQPQHF; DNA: TGTGCCAGCAGGCGTCGGACAGGGTGGGGTCAGCCCCAGCATTTT
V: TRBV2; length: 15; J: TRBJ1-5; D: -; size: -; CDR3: CASSENSNSNQPQHF; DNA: TGTGCCAGCAGTGAAAACAGCAATAGCAATCAGCCCCAGCATTTT
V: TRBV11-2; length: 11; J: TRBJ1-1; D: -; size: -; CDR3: CASSPFAEAFF; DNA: TGTGCCAGCAGCCCATTTGCTGAAGCTTTCTTT
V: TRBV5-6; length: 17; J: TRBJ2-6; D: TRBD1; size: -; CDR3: CASSLWGTGIGANVLTF; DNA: TGTGCCAGCAGCTTGTGGGGGACAGGGATAGGGGCCAACGTCCTGACTTTC
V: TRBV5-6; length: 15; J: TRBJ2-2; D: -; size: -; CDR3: CASSSYPTRTGELFF; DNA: TGTGCCAGCAGCTCTTACCCAACGCGGACCGGGGAGCTGTTTTTT
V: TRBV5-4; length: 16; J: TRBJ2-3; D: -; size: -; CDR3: CASSLGQDPSTDTQYF; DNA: TGTGCCAGCAGCTTGGGGCAGGACCCTAGCACAGATACGCAGTATTTT
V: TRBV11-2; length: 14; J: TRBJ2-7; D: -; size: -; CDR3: CASSLGVAPYEQYF; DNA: TGTGCCAGCAGCTTAGGTGTAGCTCCCTACGAGCAGTACTTC
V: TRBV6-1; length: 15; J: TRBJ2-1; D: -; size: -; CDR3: CASRPTGVPYNEQFF; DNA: TGTGCCAGCAGACCGACGGGGGTCCCTTACAATGAGCAGTTCTTC
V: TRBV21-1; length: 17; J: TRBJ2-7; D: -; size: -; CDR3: CASSKGRRDGESYEQYF; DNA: TGTGCCAGCAGCAAAGGGAGGAGGGACGGAGAGTCCTACGAGCAGTACTTC
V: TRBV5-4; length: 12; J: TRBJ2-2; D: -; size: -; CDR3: CASQSRTGELFF; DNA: TGTGCCTCCCAAAGCCGAACCGGGGAGCTGTTTTTT
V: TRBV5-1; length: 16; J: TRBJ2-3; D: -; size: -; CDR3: CASSLVGYHTGDTQYF; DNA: TGCGCCAGCAGCTTGGTGGGGTACCACACGGGGGATACGCAGTATTTT
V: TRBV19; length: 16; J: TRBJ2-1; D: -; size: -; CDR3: CASRKGGTVGNNEQFF; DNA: TGTGCCAGTAGAAAGGGGGGAACAGTTGGTAACAATGAGCAGTTCTTC
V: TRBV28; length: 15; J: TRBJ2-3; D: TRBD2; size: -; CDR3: CASSISGARTDTQYF; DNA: TGTGCCAGCAGTATTAGCGGGGCCCGCACAGATACGCAGTATTTT
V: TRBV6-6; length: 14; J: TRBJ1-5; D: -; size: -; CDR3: CASRDLEFNQPQHF; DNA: TGCGCCAGCAGGGATTTGGAGTTCAATCAGCCCCAGCATTTT
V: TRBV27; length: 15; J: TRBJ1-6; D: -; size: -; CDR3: CASSLSSGQRSPLHF; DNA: TGTGCCAGCAGTTTATCGTCGGGACAAAGGTCACCCCTCCACTTT
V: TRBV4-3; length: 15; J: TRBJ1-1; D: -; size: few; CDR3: CASSQDPGQNTEAFF; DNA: TGCGCCAGCAGCCAAGACCCGGGACAGAACACTGAAGCTTTCTTT
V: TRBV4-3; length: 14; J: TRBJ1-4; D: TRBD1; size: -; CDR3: CASSQRTGNEKLFF; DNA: TGCGCCAGCAGCCAGCGGACAGGAAACGAAAAACTGTTTTTT
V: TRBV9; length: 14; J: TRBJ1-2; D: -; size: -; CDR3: CASSVQDGSYGYTF; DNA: TGTGCCAGCAGCGTCCAGGACGGCAGCTATGGCTACACCTTC
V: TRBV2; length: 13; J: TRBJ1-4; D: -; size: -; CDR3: CASRQGLEGKLFF; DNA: TGTGCCAGCAGACAGGGCTTGGAGGGAAAACTGTTTTTT
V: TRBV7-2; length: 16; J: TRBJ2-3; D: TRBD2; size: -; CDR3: CASSLQSGGYTDTQYF; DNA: TGTGCCAGCAGCTTACAGAGCGGGGGTTACACAGATACGCAGTATTTT
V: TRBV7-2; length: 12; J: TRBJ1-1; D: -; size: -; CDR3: CASSLEGMKAFF; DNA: TGTGCCAGCAGCTTAGAAGGGATGAAAGCTTTCTTT
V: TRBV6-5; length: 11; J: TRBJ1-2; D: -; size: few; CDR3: CATYRARSYTF; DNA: TGTGCCACCTATCGGGCCAGAAGCTACACCTTC
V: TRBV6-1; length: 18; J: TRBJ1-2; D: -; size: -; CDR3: CASSDGLYGGDPNYGYTF; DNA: TGTGCCAGCAGTGATGGACTGTACGGCGGGGACCCTAACTATGGCTACACCTTC
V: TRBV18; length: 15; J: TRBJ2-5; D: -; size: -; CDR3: CASSPTLGGGETQYF; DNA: TGTGCCAGCTCACCAACCCTTGGGGGTGGAGAGACCCAGTACTTC
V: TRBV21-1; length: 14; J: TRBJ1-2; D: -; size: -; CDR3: CASPGQGAGCGYTF; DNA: TGTGCCAGCCCCGGACAGGGGGCTGGCTGTGGCTACACCTTC
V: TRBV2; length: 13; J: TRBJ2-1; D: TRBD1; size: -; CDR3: CASTTGARNEQFF; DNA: TGTGCCAGCACTACAGGGGCGCGGAATGAGCAGTTCTTC
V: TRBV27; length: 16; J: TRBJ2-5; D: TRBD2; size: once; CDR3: CASTSRLAGGTETQYF; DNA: TGTGCCAGCACCTCAAGGCTAGCGGGGGGTACAGAGACCCAGTACTTC
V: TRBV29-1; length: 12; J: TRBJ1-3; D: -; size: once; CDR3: CSVAAGGNTIYF; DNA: TGCAGCGTCGCGGCGGGTGGAAACACCATATATTTT
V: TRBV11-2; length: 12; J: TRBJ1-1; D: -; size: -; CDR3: CASTPGGAEAFF; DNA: TGTGCCAGCACCCCGGGGGGGGCTGAAGCTTTCTTT
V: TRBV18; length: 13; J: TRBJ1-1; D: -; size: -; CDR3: CASSPSANTEAFF; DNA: TGTGCCAGCTCACCTTCAGCGAACACTGAAGCTTTCTTT
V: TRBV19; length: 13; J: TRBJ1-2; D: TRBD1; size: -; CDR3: CASRGQGMIGYTF; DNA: TGTGCCAGCAGGGGACAGGGGATGATCGGCTACACCTTC
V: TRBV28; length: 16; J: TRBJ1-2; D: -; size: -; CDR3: CASSLRRRQGNYGYTF; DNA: TGTGCCAGCAGTTTAAGGAGACGCCAGGGAAACTATGGCTACACCTTC
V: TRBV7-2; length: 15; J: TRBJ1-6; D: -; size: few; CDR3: CASSLAGPPNSPLHF; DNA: TGTGCCAGCAGCTTAGCGGGACCGCCTAATTCACCCCTCCACTTT
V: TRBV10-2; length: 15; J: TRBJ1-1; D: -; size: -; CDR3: CASSESWDGYTEAFF; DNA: TGCGCCAGCAGTGAGTCCTGGGACGGATACACTGAAGCTTTCTTT
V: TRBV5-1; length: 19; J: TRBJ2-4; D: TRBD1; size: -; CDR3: CASSLTRQGRVPAGNIQYF; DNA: TGCGCCAGCAGCTTAACAAGACAGGGGAGAGTCCCCGCCGGAAACATTCAGTACTTC
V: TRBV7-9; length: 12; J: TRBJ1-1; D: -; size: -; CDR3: CASSPTNTEAFF; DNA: TGTGCCAGCAGCCCTACTAACACTGAAGCTTTCTTT
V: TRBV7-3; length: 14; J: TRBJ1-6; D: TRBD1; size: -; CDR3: CASSTTGGSSPLHF; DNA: TGTGCCAGCAGCACGACAGGGGGCTCTTCACCCCTCCACTTT
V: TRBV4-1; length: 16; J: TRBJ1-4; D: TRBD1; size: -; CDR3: CASSQTQGATNEKLFF; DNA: TGCGCCAGCAGCCAGACCCAGGGGGCAACTAATGAAAAACTGTTTTTT
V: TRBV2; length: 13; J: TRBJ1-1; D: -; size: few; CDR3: CASSTNMNTEAFF; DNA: TGTGCCAGCAGTACAAATATGAACACTGAAGCTTTCTTT
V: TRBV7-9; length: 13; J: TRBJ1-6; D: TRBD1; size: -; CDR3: CASTGTDNSPLHF; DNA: TGTGCCAGCACCGGGACAGATAATTCACCCCTCCACTTT
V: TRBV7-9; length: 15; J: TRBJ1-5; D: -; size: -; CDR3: CASSSNGAQNQPQHF; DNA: TGTGCCAGCAGCTCTAATGGGGCCCAAAATCAGCCCCAGCATTTT